This entry describes one T cell receptor beta chain. The data belong to a study of blood T cell repertoires in COVID-19. Study-level background: The study drew acute and convalescent COVID-19 samples from the United States, Italy and Spain. PBMCs, B-cell-depleted T cells, or T cells provided the cDNA or gDNA that made up the material.

V was pared by 6 bases and J by 2 bases, with 9 bases of the junction left unmatched. Germline loops: CDR1 SGHTA, CDR2 FQGTGA. CDR3 length: 15 amino acids. In the authors' methods: Reference gene primer amplification gave nucleated cell count estimates. The table came from immunoSEQ multiplex PCR; TCRdb's copy has only in-frame clones and leaves some out. V, J and clone size were drawn from that table, and D and trimming were deduced from the DNA. This sample has under 300,000 clones, with about nine tenths found just once. This receptor was identified in a man aged 55 to 70 with acute or convalescent COVID-19. This chain joins TRBV7-3 and TRBJ2-5; 7 bases fit TRBD2. Sequencing was carried out using peripheral blood. The CDR3 spells CASSYSGDQQETQYF. In nucleotides, the CDR3 is TGTGCCAGCAGTTACAGCGGGGACCAACAAGAGACCCAGTACTTC.